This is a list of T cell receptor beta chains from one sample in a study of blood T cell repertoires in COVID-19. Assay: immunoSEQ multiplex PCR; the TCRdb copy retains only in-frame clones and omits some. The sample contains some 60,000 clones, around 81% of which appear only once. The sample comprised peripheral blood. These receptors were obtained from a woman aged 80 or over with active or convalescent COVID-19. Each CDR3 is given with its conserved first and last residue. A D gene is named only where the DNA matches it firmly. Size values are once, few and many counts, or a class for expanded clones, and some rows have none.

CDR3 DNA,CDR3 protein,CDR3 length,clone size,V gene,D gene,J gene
TGTGCCAGCAGCGTAGGGCAGGGGGCGGTCAATGAGCAGTTCTTC,CASSVGQGAVNEQFF,15,.,TRBV9,TRBD1,TRBJ2-1
TGTGCCAGCAGTTACTCGGGGGGAACACTGTTTTTT,CASSYSGGTLFF,12,.,TRBV6-5,.,TRBJ1-4
TGTGCCAGCAGCTTTGAGCTCTCGGCGGGCACAGATACGCAGTATTTT,CASSFELSAGTDTQYF,16,few,TRBV7-9,.,TRBJ2-3
TGTGCCAGCAGTTTCTTGTCGACAGGGAATGATCAGCCCCAGCATTTT,CASSFLSTGNDQPQHF,16,.,TRBV7-9,TRBD1,TRBJ1-5
TGTGCCAGCAGTTATAGCCTTACCTCCAATCAGCCCCAGCATTTT,CASSYSLTSNQPQHF,15,many,TRBV27,.,TRBJ1-5
TGTGCCAGCAGCAGGGGGACAGGGTTTGAAGCTTTCTTT,CASSRGTGFEAFF,13,once,TRBV5-4,TRBD1,TRBJ1-1
TGTGCCAGCAGACATGGGACAGCGGAAGCTTTCTTT,CASRHGTAEAFF,12,.,TRBV28,TRBD1,TRBJ1-1
TGTGCCAGCAGCCAAACAGGGGATTACTACGAGCAGTACTTC,CASSQTGDYYEQYF,14,once,TRBV7-9,TRBD1,TRBJ2-7
TGTGCCAGCAGTTTTCTGGTAGGACACGAAGCCTCCTACGAGCAGTACTTC,CASSFLVGHEASYEQYF,17,.,TRBV28,.,TRBJ2-7
TGTGCCAGCAGCTTTAGTCAGGTGGGGAGCACTGAAGCTTTCTTT,CASSFSQVGSTEAFF,15,.,TRBV5-4,.,TRBJ1-1
TGTGCCAGCAGCTTGACCGCAGGGGGAATGAACGAGCAGTACTTC,CASSLTAGGMNEQYF,15,once,TRBV7-9,TRBD1,TRBJ2-7
TGTGCCAGCAGCCAAGAGAACAGGGGCGAGCTGTTTTTT,CASSQENRGELFF,13,.,TRBV4-2,TRBD1,TRBJ2-2
TGTGCCAGCAGCACACAGGGGACCGGGGAGCTGTTTTTT,CASSTQGTGELFF,13,.,TRBV14,TRBD1,TRBJ2-2
TGTGCCAGCAGCGAGAAGCGGGGGGGCCTAGCCGATGAGCAGTTCTTC,CASSEKRGGLADEQFF,16,.,TRBV13,TRBD2,TRBJ2-1
TGTGCCAGCAGGCCGGGACAGAATAATTCACCCCTCCACTTT,CASRPGQNNSPLHF,14,.,TRBV3-1/TRBV3-2,TRBD1,TRBJ1-6
TGTGCCAGTAGTGCCGGGACTGCTTATAGGTATACGCAGTATTTT,CASSAGTAYRYTQYF,15,.,TRBV19,.,TRBJ2-3
TGTGCCAGTCGACGGGGTTACAATGAGCAGTTCTTC,CASRRGYNEQFF,12,once,TRBV25-1,.,TRBJ2-1
TGTGCCAGCAGCTCGTCCCGACGAGGGATGAACACTGAAGCTTTCTTT,CASSSSRRGMNTEAFF,16,.,TRBV11-2,.,TRBJ1-1
TGTGCCAGTAGTACGACCAGGACAGGAAATCAGAAGACCCAGTACTTC,CASSTTRTGNQKTQYF,16,.,TRBV19,TRBD1,TRBJ2-5
TGTGCCAGCAGTGAAGGGGGGCGGCCTGAAGCTTTCTTT,CASSEGGRPEAFF,13,.,TRBV6-1,.,TRBJ1-1
TGCGCCAGCAGCCAAGGGGACAGGACCTACGAGCAGTACTTC,CASSQGDRTYEQYF,14,few,TRBV4-3,TRBD1,TRBJ2-7
TGTGCCAGCAGTGGGACCGGGACAGGATCGCGAAAACTGTTTTTT,CASSGTGTGSRKLFF,15,.,TRBV28,TRBD1,TRBJ1-4
TGTGCCAGCAGTCAACAGGGGTGGAACACTGAAGCTTTCTTT,CASSQQGWNTEAFF,14,.,TRBV28,TRBD1,TRBJ1-1
TGTGCCAGCAGTTTGGCCGGGTTTCAGCCCCAGCATTTT,CASSLAGFQPQHF,13,.,TRBV27,.,TRBJ1-5
TGCGCCAGCCGCAACAGTGGGTCAGATACGCAGTATTTT,CASRNSGSDTQYF,13,.,TRBV5-1,.,TRBJ2-3
TGTGCCAGCAGCACCCGATGGGACAGCCTTAATCAGCCCCAGCATTTT,CASSTRWDSLNQPQHF,16,.,TRBV21-1,.,TRBJ1-5
TGCAGTGCTAGTAGACAGGCAGAGGCCTATGGCTACACCTTC,CSASRQAEAYGYTF,14,.,TRBV20-1,.,TRBJ1-2
TGTGCCAGCAGTTTACCCGGGGGGCTGGGCTACGAGCAGTACTTC,CASSLPGGLGYEQYF,15,.,TRBV28,.,TRBJ2-7
TGCGCCAGCAGTGAGTTTAGAAGGGGGGGCTTCTACAATGAGCAGTTCTTC,CASSEFRRGGFYNEQFF,17,.,TRBV10-2,.,TRBJ2-1
TGCAGTCCCGGGGGACCGGAGACCCAGTACTTC,CSPGGPETQYF,11,.,TRBV20-1,.,TRBJ2-5
TGTGCCAGTAGTTTCGGACAGGGGAACACTGAAGCTTTCTTT,CASSFGQGNTEAFF,14,.,TRBV19,TRBD1,TRBJ1-1
TGTGCCACCAGCAGAGATCTGCGCCAGGGTGACACTGAAGCTTTCTTT,CATSRDLRQGDTEAFF,16,once,TRBV15,.,TRBJ1-1
TGTGCCAGCAGTTCCGGCCAGCGGGGGTGGGACGGGGAGCTGTTTTTT,CASSSGQRGWDGELFF,16,.,TRBV27,TRBD2,TRBJ2-2
TGTGCCAGCAGTTTAATGCAGGGCTATCAGCCCCAGCATTTT,CASSLMQGYQPQHF,14,.,TRBV28,.,TRBJ1-5
TGTGCCAGCAGCCAACAGGGGCCCAATCAGCCCCAGCATTTT,CASSQQGPNQPQHF,14,.,TRBV3-1/TRBV3-2,.,TRBJ1-5
TGTGCCAGCAGCTTGGGAGCGGGGGGGCTCTCCCCGTACGAGCAGTACTTC,CASSLGAGGLSPYEQYF,17,.,TRBV5-4,TRBD2,TRBJ2-7
TGTGCCAGCAGCCCAGGGGCAAACGAGCAGTACTTC,CASSPGANEQYF,12,.,TRBV12-3/TRBV12-4,.,TRBJ2-7
TGTGCCAGCAGTCACTACCACAGGGATCCAAACTATGGCTACACCTTC,CASSHYHRDPNYGYTF,16,few,TRBV6-4,.,TRBJ1-2
TGTGCCAGCAGCTTATGGGCGGGGGGGCCCACCGGGGAGCTGTTTTTT,CASSLWAGGPTGELFF,16,once,TRBV11-2,TRBD2,TRBJ2-2
TGTGCCAGCAGCTTGGCGGGACAGGGTTACGAGCAGTACTTC,CASSLAGQGYEQYF,14,.,TRBV7-9,TRBD1,TRBJ2-7
TGTGCCAGCAGCTCCGGGACAACTAATCAGCCCCAGCATTTT,CASSSGTTNQPQHF,14,.,TRBV11-2,.,TRBJ1-5
TGTGCCATTACGGGACAGCCGAACACTGAAGCTTTCTTT,CAITGQPNTEAFF,13,.,TRBV6-5,TRBD1,TRBJ1-1
TGTGCCAGCAGTTACGTTCGCGGGGGCCCGTACCAAGAGACCCAGTACTTC,CASSYVRGGPYQETQYF,17,.,TRBV6-2/TRBV6-3,.,TRBJ2-5
TGTGCCAGCAGGCGTACAGGGGGCAATGGCTACACCTTC,CASRRTGGNGYTF,13,.,TRBV28,TRBD1,TRBJ1-2
TGTGCCGGGTCCCGGGACACCTCTAGCAATCAGCCCCAGCATTTT,CAGSRDTSSNQPQHF,15,.,TRBV2,.,TRBJ1-5
TGCGCCAGCAGCCAAGCCCCGAAAATTACAGGGGGCGCGTTCCCTTATGGCTACACCTTC,CASSQAPKITGGAFPYGYTF,20,.,TRBV4-3,TRBD1,TRBJ1-2